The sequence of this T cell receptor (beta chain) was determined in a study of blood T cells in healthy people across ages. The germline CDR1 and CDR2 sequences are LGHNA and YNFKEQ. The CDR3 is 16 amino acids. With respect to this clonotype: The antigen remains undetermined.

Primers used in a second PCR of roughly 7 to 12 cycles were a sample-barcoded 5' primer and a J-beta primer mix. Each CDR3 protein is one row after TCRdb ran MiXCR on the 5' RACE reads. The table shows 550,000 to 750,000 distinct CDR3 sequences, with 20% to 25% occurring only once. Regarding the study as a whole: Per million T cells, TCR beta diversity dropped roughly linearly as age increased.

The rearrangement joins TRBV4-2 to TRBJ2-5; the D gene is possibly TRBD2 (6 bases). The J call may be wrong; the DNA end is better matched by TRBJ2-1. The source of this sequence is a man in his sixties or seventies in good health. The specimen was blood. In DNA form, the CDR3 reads TGTGCCAGCAGCCCGGGCGGGGCGGCCGCCTACAATGAGCAGTTCTTC. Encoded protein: CASSPGGAAAYNEQFF.